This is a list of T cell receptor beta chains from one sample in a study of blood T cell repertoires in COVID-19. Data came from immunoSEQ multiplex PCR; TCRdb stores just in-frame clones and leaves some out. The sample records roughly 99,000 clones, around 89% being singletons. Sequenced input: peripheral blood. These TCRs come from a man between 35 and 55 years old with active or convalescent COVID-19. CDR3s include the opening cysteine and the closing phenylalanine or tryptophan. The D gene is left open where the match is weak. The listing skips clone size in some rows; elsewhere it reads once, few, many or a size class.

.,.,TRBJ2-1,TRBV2,CASSITNEQFF,TGTGCCAGCAGTATTACTAATGAGCAGTTCTTC
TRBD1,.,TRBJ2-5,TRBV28,CASSLSTGGASKTQYF,TGTGCCAGCAGCCTAAGTACAGGGGGCGCTTCGAAGACCCAGTACTTC
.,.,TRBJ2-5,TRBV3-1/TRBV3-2,CASSQNQGRETQYF,TGTGCCAGCAGCCAAAACCAGGGAAGGGAGACCCAGTACTTC
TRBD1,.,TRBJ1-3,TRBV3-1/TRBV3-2,CASSQPGTADTIYF,TGTGCCAGCAGCCAACCAGGGACAGCGGACACCATATATTTT
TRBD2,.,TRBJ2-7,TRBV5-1,CASSLLSSGAYEQYF,TGCGCCAGCAGCTTGTTGTCTAGCGGGGCCTACGAGCAGTACTTC
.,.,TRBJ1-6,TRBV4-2,CASSQEEGLNSPLHF,TGTGCCAGCAGCCAAGAGGAGGGTCTAAACTCACCCCTCCACTTT
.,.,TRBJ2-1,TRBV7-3,CASSGLSPRDEQFF,TGTGCCTCCTCGGGACTCTCCCCCCGAGATGAGCAGTTCTTC
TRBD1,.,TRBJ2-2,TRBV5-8,CASSLHRGYTGELFF,TGTGCCAGCAGCCTCCACAGGGGGTACACCGGGGAGCTGTTTTTT
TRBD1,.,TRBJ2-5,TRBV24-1,CATQDRGFRETQYF,TGTGCCACCCAGGACAGGGGGTTTCGGGAGACCCAGTACTTC
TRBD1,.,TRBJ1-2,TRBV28,CASSSPPGQHGYTF,TGTGCCAGCAGTTCTCCCCCGGGACAGCATGGCTACACCTTC
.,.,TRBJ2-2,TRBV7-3,CASSLKGYEGELFF,TGTGCCAGCAGCTTAAAGGGGTACGAGGGGGAGCTGTTTTTT
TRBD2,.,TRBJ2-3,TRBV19,CASSGTSGSPQLSTDTQYF,TGTGCCAGTAGCGGGACTAGCGGGAGCCCACAGCTCTCCACAGATACGCAGTATTTT
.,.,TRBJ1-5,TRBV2,CASSSYPQPQHF,TGTGCCAGCAGTTCCTATCCTCAGCCCCAGCATTTT
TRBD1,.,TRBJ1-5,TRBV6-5,CASSHDRAYQPQHF,TGTGCCAGCAGCCATGACAGGGCTTATCAGCCCCAGCATTTT
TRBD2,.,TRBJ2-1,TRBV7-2,CASSPGLDVYNEQFF,TGTGCCAGCAGCCCTGGACTAGATGTCTACAATGAGCAGTTCTTC
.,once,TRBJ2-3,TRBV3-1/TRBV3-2,CASSRHHQDTQYF,TGTGCCAGCAGCCGCCACCATCAGGATACGCAGTATTTT
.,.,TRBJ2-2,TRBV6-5,CASSHDRGGTGELFF,TGTGCCAGCAGCCATGACAGGGGAGGGACCGGGGAGCTGTTTTTT
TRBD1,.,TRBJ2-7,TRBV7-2,CASSTPDRVHEQYF,TGTGCCAGCAGCACCCCGGACAGGGTACACGAGCAGTACTTC
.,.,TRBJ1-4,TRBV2,CASLQPLREKLFF,TGTGCCAGTCTACAGCCTCTCCGTGAAAAACTGTTTTTT
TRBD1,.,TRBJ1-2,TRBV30,CAFETPGQGTYGYTF,TGTGCCTTCGAGACCCCGGGACAGGGAACCTATGGCTACACCTTC
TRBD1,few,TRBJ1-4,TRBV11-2,CASSTTGGEKLFF,TGTGCCAGCAGCACAACAGGGGGAGAAAAACTGTTTTTT
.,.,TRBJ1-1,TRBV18,CASSPSNRVNTEAFF,TGTGCCAGCTCACCGTCTAACAGGGTGAACACTGAAGCTTTCTTT
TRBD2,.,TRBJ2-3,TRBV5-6,CASSLVYGTSGTDTQYF,TGTGCCAGCAGCTTGGTTTACGGGACTAGCGGCACAGATACGCAGTATTTT
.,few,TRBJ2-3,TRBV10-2,CASSLDFSTDTQYF,TGCGCCAGCAGTTTAGACTTTAGCACAGATACGCAGTATTTT
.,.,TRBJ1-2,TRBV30,CASKTVSGYTF,TGTGCCTCGAAGACAGTAAGTGGCTACACCTTC
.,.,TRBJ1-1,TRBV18,CASRDSSLNTEAFF,TGTGCCAGTCGAGACAGCTCCCTGAACACTGAAGCTTTCTTT
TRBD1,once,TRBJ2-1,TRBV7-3,CASSPGTAYNEQFF,TGTGCCAGCAGCCCCGGGACAGCCTACAATGAGCAGTTCTTC
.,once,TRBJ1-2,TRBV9,CASSVGGKSDGYTF,TGTGCCAGCAGCGTCGGGGGGAAGTCGGATGGCTACACCTTC
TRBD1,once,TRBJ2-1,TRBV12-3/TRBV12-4,CASSWTGYEQFF,TGTGCCAGCAGTTGGACAGGATACGAGCAGTTCTTC
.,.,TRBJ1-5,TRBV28,CASSLGGGGVPNQPQHF,TGTGCCAGCAGTTTAGGGGGCGGGGGGGTCCCCAATCAGCCCCAGCATTTT
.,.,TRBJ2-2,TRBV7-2,CASSLGSLEPGELFF,TGTGCCAGCAGCTTAGGGTCCCTTGAGCCCGGGGAGCTGTTTTTT
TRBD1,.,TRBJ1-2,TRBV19,CASRMDRSNYGYTF,TGTGCCAGTAGAATGGACAGGTCCAACTATGGCTACACCTTC
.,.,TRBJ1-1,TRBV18,CASSLGAENTEAFF,TGTGCCAGCTCACTTGGGGCAGAGAACACTGAAGCTTTCTTT
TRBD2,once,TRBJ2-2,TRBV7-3,CASSFLAGTSGSGELFF,TGTGCCAGCAGCTTCCTCGCCGGGACTAGCGGGAGTGGGGAGCTGTTTTTT
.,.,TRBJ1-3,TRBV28,CASSFDSAGNTIYF,TGTGCCAGCAGTTTCGACAGTGCGGGAAACACCATATATTTT
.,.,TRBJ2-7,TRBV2,CASTTSGSYEQYF,TGTGCCAGCACCACATCGGGGTCCTACGAGCAGTACTTC
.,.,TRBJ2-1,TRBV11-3,CASSLRTSDEQFF,TGTGCCAGCAGCTTAAGGACTTCGGATGAGCAGTTCTTC
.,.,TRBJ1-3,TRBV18,CASSPGTSSGNTIYF,TGTGCCAGCTCACCGGGGACAAGCTCTGGAAACACCATATATTTT
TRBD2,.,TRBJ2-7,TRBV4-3,CASSQYPSGSYEQYF,TGCGCCAGCAGCCAATACCCTAGCGGGAGTTACGAGCAGTACTTC
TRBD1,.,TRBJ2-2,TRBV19,CASTRQGAAGELFF,TGTGCCAGTACTCGACAGGGGGCGGCCGGGGAGCTGTTTTTT
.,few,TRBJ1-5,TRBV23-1,CASSYWRAVSNQPQHF,TGCGCCAGCAGTTACTGGCGGGCAGTTAGCAATCAGCCCCAGCATTTT
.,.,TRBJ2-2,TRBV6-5,CASRGGLETGELFF,TGTGCCAGCAGGGGGGGGCTAGAGACCGGGGAGCTGTTTTTT
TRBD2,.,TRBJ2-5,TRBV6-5,CASSYGTRALETQYF,TGTGCCAGCAGTTACGGGACTAGAGCCCTAGAGACCCAGTACTTC
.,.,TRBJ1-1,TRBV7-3,CASSPGLLNTEAFF,TGTGCCAGCAGCCCGGGACTCTTGAACACTGAAGCTTTCTTT
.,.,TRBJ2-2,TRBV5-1,CASRSLANTGELFF,TGCGCCAGCAGATCACTAGCGAACACCGGGGAGCTGTTTTTT
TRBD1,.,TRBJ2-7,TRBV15,CATSRNTGESGEQYF,TGTGCCACCAGCAGAAACACAGGGGAAAGTGGCGAGCAGTACTTC
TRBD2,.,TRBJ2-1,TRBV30,CAWTTSGGWGNEQFF,TGTGCCTGGACAACTAGCGGGGGATGGGGCAATGAGCAGTTCTTC
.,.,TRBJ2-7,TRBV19,CASSAYDGGVNEQYF,TGTGCCAGTAGTGCATATGACGGGGGAGTCAACGAGCAGTACTTC
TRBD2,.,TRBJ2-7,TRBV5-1,CASSLVSSGSYEQYF,TGCGCCAGCAGCTTGGTTTCTAGCGGGAGTTACGAGCAGTACTTC
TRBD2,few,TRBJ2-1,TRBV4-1,CASSQEAIAGGAGEQFF,TGCGCCAGCAGCCAAGAGGCCATAGCGGGAGGGGCCGGTGAGCAGTTCTTC
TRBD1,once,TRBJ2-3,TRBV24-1,CATSDRGQSTDTQYF,TGTGCCACCAGCGACAGGGGACAAAGCACAGATACGCAGTATTTT
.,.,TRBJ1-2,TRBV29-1,CSVEGGAENYGYTF,TGCAGCGTTGAAGGAGGAGCAGAAAACTATGGCTACACCTTC
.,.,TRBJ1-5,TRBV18,CASSPSHGQAPGHF,TGTGCCAGCTCACCATCTCATGGGCAGGCCCCCGGGCATTTT
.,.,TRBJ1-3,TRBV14,CASSYSGATSGNTIYF,TGTGCCAGCAGCTATTCAGGGGCCACCTCTGGAAACACCATATATTTT